This note documents a single T cell receptor beta chain sequence. The CDR3 is 16 amino acids. From germline, CDR1 is SGHDT and CDR2 YYEEEE. J was trimmed by 6 bases and V by 3 bases; bases with no gene match: 8. The data were taken from a study of blood T cell repertoires in COVID-19. Study context: Acute and convalescent COVID-19 samples came from the United States, Italy and Spain.

Repertoires were generated with immunoSEQ multiplex PCR, while TCRdb's copy carries only in-frame clones and drops some. The sample holds 210,000 or so clones, nearly 90% seen once. The source of this sequence is a middle-aged woman who had recovered from COVID-19. Sequenced material: peripheral blood. The chain combines TRBV5-6 with TRBJ1-5; 11 nucleotides agree with TRBD1. In DNA form, the CDR3 reads TGTGCCAGCAGCTCGCGGGACAGGGGGGCTCTTCAGCCCCAGCATTTT. This encodes CASSSRDRGALQPQHF.